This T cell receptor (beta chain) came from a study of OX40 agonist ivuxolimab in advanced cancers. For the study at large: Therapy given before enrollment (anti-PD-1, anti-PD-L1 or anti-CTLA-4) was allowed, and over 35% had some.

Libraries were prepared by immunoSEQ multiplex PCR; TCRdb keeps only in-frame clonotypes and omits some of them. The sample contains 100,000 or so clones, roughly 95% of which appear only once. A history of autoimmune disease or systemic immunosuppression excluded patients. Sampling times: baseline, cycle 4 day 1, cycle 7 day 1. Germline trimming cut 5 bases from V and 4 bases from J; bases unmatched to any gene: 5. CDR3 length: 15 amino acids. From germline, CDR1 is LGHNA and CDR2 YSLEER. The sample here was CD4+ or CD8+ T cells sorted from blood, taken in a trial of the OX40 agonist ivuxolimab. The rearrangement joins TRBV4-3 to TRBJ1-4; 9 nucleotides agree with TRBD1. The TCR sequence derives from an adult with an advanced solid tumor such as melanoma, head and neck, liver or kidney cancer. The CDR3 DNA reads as TGCGCCAGCAGCTCTCGGACAGGGGATAATGAAAAACTGTTTTTT. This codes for CASSSRTGDNEKLFF.